This T cell receptor (beta chain) was captured by sequencing in a study of OX40 agonist ivuxolimab in advanced cancers. Study overall: From about 23 to 85 years was the age range, with a mean of about 54 years, and about 78% were male. General study findings and limits: Some nonresponders likewise displayed low normalized T-cell clonal expansion.

Libraries were prepared by immunoSEQ multiplex PCR; TCRdb keeps only in-frame clonotypes and omits some of them. Here the sample spans approximately 82,000 clones, around nine tenths being singletons. As for this clone: Antigen: not known.

This TCR was sampled from an adult with an advanced solid tumor such as melanoma, head and neck, liver or kidney cancer. The specimen comprised CD4+ or CD8+ T cells sorted from blood, sampled in a trial of the OX40 agonist ivuxolimab.

Written as DNA, the CDR3 is TGCGCCAGCAGCCAAGATCTCTGGGAGTCCTCCTACAATGAGCAGTTCTTC. Amino acids: CASSQDLWESSYNEQFF. The chain couples TRBV4-1 to TRBJ2-1; a weak D match, TRBD2 (5 bases). In germline, CDR1 is MGHRA, CDR2 YSYEKL. The CDR3 is 17 residues long. The V gene lost 0 bases and the J gene lost 0 bases, with 12 bases spanning the gap.